The clone carrying this T cell receptor (beta chain) came up many times. The antigen remains unidentified. CDR3 length: 14 amino acids. Germline V lookup: CDR1 MNHEY, CDR2 SMNVEV (reference sequence). V was pared by 5 bases and J by 5 bases, with 13 bases between. Arm-PCR of CDR3 regions and iRepertoire HTBI primers were the basis on which TCR beta libraries were built. TCRdb ran MiXCR on the multiplex PCR reads and lists one entry per CDR3 protein. The sample lists approximately 480,000 distinct CDR3 sequences; about 17% were seen once. As to time point: newly diagnosed GD, antithyroid drugs for less than 3 months. The TCR library was prepared using RNA isolated from PBMCs. This entry comes from a study of regulatory T cells in long-lasting Graves disease. General study findings and limits: The sample size was small, and this may have reduced accuracy.

This same sample was also taken into another study, of T cells in Graves' hyperthyroidism and ophthalmopathy. As that report states: Ophthalmopathy onset followed model prediction by a median roughly six months.

This material consisted of peripheral blood mononuclear cells (PBMCs), taken at new diagnosis, from a patient treated with antithyroid drugs. The chain couples TRBV27 to TRBJ2-1, with D uncertain. The source of this sequence is a middle-aged man with Graves disease. The CDR3 region is CASSTMGADNEQFF. DNA of the CDR3: TGTGCCAGCAGTACGATGGGCGCGGACAATGAGCAGTTCTTC.